These T cell receptor beta chains were read from a single sample in a study of OX40 agonist ivuxolimab in advanced cancers. Profiling relied on immunoSEQ multiplex PCR, and the TCRdb table lists in-frame clones only, not all of them. The sample includes 65,000 or so clones, 82% of them seen just once. The sequencing used CD4+ or CD8+ T cells sorted from blood, collected in a trial of the OX40 agonist ivuxolimab. The receptors originated from an adult with an advanced solid tumor such as melanoma, head and neck, liver or kidney cancer. CDR3s include the opening cysteine and the closing phenylalanine or tryptophan. D genes are given only for firm matches. Clone size, where shown, is once, few, many, or a class for clones that have expanded.

V gene	D gene	J gene	clone size	CDR3 length	CDR3 protein	CDR3 DNA
TRBV7-9	NA	TRBJ1-2	NA	11	CASSNPYGYTF	TGTGCCAGCAGCAACCCCTATGGCTACACCTTC
TRBV7-9	TRBD2	TRBJ2-1	NA	14	CASSPRTSFNEQFF	TGTGCCAGCAGCCCTCGGACTAGCTTCAATGAGCAGTTCTTC
TRBV13	NA	TRBJ2-3	NA	16	CASSLALDSYPDTQYF	TGTGCCAGCAGCTTAGCCCTGGACAGTTATCCAGATACGCAGTATTTT
TRBV6-5	TRBD1	TRBJ1-1	NA	15	CASRGQPTMNTEAFF	TGTGCCAGCAGGGGACAGCCTACGATGAACACTGAAGCTTTCTTT
TRBV5-1	TRBD1	TRBJ2-1	NA	16	CASSLTPGQGINEQFF	TGCGCCAGCAGCTTAACACCGGGACAGGGGATCAATGAGCAGTTCTTC
TRBV5-4	TRBD1	TRBJ1-1	NA	16	CASSNRTGGWELGAFF	TGTGCCAGCAGCAACCGGACAGGGGGCTGGGAATTGGGGGCTTTCTTT
TRBV6-6	TRBD2	TRBJ2-1	once	15	CASSPQTSGRSEQFF	TGTGCCAGCAGCCCTCAAACTAGCGGGAGGAGTGAGCAGTTCTTC
TRBV7-6	TRBD2	TRBJ2-7	NA	13	CASSLGGGYEQYF	TGTGCCAGCAGCTTAGGGGGGGGCTACGAGCAGTACTTC
TRBV19	NA	TRBJ1-4	NA	14	CASNFGRTNEKLFF	TGTGCCAGTAATTTCGGACGTACTAATGAAAAACTGTTTTTT
TRBV9	NA	TRBJ2-3	NA	17	CASSVVGDAMATDTQYF	TGTGCCAGCAGCGTAGTAGGGGACGCAATGGCCACAGATACGCAGTATTTT
TRBV6-6	NA	TRBJ1-3	NA	15	CASSSGTHSGNTIYF	TGTGCCAGCAGTTCTGGGACTCACTCTGGAAACACCATATATTTT
TRBV6-5	NA	TRBJ1-2	NA	11	CASSNRAGYTF	TGTGCCAGCAGCAACAGGGCTGGCTACACCTTC
TRBV7-2	TRBD2	TRBJ2-2	once	15	CASSLAGLVTGELFF	TGTGCCAGCAGCCTAGCGGGTCTTGTAACCGGGGAGCTGTTTTTT
TRBV7-7	TRBD2	TRBJ2-1	few	15	CASSSGTSATNEQFF	TGTGCTAGCAGCTCCGGGACTAGCGCTACTAATGAGCAGTTCTTC
TRBV6-5	TRBD1	TRBJ1-4	once	14	CASKTGQGSEKLFF	TGTGCCAGCAAAACGGGACAGGGATCTGAAAAACTGTTTTTT
TRBV10-3	NA	TRBJ1-1	NA	14	CAISRRDQNTEAFF	TGTGCCATCAGTCGCCGGGACCAGAACACTGAAGCTTTCTTT
TRBV10-1	NA	TRBJ2-7	few	13	CASSKGGHYEQYF	TGCGCCAGCAGTAAGGGCGGACACTACGAGCAGTACTTC
TRBV19	TRBD2	TRBJ2-7	NA	15	CASSMGVAGVYEQYF	TGTGCCAGTAGTATGGGGGTAGCGGGAGTCTACGAGCAGTACTTC
TRBV19	NA	TRBJ1-4	few	14	CASSMRAGVEKLFF	TGTGCCAGTAGTATGAGGGCAGGGGTTGAAAAACTGTTTTTT
TRBV19	NA	TRBJ2-7	NA	13	CASSMGSRIEQYF	TGTGCCAGTAGTATGGGGTCCAGGATCGAGCAGTACTTC